The entry that follows covers one T cell receptor beta chain sequence. Its specific antigen is unknown. Per-nucleotide qualities are absent, and no much larger clonotype sits a single base away. Including the terminal cysteine and phenylalanine, the CDR3 comprises 15 residues. Only CDR3 DNA is held: 45 bases, read in frame from base 1. From a lookup of the germline V gene, CDR1 and CDR2 are MDHEN and SYDVKM. Trimmed from V: 0 bases; trimmed from J: 14 bases; junction bases lacking a gene match: 10. TCRbeta CDR3 regions were amplified from genomic DNA using the immunoSEQ Assay, a bias-controlled multiplex PCR. Per the source publication's procedure: The number of nucleated cells in each sample was estimated by amplification of reference gene primers within the assay. To quantify the absolute abundance of each unique TCRbeta CDR3 rearrangement, sequence reads were collapsed and filtered. Productive Simpson clonality was computed per sample as the square root of Simpson's diversity index over productive rearrangements. TCRdb carries this immuneACCESS record with in-frame sequences only. Its versions omit some clonotypes, under half of them owing to an unresolved V gene in the studies checked, with the rest unexplained. The V and J calls and the clone size are those of that table, but D and trimming were determined from the DNA. For this sample the table gives some 300,000 clones, of which 70% to 90% were detected only once. Under 15% of the sample is held by the ten biggest clonotypes.

These data belong to a study of blood T cell repertoires in COVID-19 (dated by TCRdb to about 2020). Turning to the overall study: Samples from collaborators originated in the United States, Italy and Spain and spanned both the acute and convalescent phases of COVID-19. The prospective study material was composed of cDNA or gDNA derived from T cells, B-cell-depleted T cells, or PBMCs. Deeply sampled blood TCRbeta repertoires from subjects exposed to, actively infected with, or recovered from COVID-19 were included in the dataset. The repertoires were released in a freely available public database meant as a resource for research on the immune response to SARS-CoV-2. The samples were drawn from the first 160 participants of the ongoing ImmuneRACE study and from about 1,200 subjects provided by 6 global collaborators. Nearly every sample came with metadata listing a de-identified subject ID, COVID-19 status, age in years and sex. Where available, HLA class I and class II types were taken from metadata supplied by the sample provider and were not determined by assay-based typing.

One collaborating source in Seattle enrolled patients while the patients were actively infected and followed the patients over time throughout the course of disease. Whole blood was collected in K2EDTA tubes by collaborating institutions according to the institutions' own protocols. For TCRbeta analysis, collaborators shipped samples as frozen whole blood, isolated PBMCs, or DNA extracted from either of those sample types. Beyond this particular receptor, the publication reports: The quantity of clinical and demographic metadata differed by source and by participant and was supplied without curation.

This TCR was sampled from a woman between 65 and 79 years old with COVID-19, enrolled during active disease. Input material: peripheral blood. The chain joins TRBV28 to TRBJ1-6; 7 bases in between match TRBD1. The nucleotide sequence reads as follows: TGTGCCAGCAGTTTATGGACAGGGAGTATCGAGGCCCTCCACTTT. This gives the protein CASSLWTGSIEALHF.